This T cell receptor (beta chain) was recorded in a study of shared clonotypes between healthy human individuals. Trimming removed 4 bases from V and 1 base from J, with 7 bases in between. CDR3 length equals 13 residues. In germline, CDR1 is MNHEY, CDR2 SVGAGI. Clones were read by immunoSEQ multiplex PCR, and TCRdb kept only the in-frame ones, dropping some. The table includes some 1,900,000 clones, less than 95% detected once. Regarding this clone: The sample holds other DNA sequences that translate to the same CDR3.

The naive CD8 subset, CD45RO-negative cells positively selected for CCR7, excluded terminally differentiated effector memory CD45RA+ cells. Sequenced input: naive CD8+ T cells sorted from blood. The chain is built from TRBV6-5 and TRBJ1-2; D is unclear. This clonotype was obtained from a man aged 18 to 35 in good health. The CDR3 bases are TGTGCCAGCAGTTCAGGCAGTAACTATGGCTACACCTTC. Encoded protein: CASSSGSNYGYTF.